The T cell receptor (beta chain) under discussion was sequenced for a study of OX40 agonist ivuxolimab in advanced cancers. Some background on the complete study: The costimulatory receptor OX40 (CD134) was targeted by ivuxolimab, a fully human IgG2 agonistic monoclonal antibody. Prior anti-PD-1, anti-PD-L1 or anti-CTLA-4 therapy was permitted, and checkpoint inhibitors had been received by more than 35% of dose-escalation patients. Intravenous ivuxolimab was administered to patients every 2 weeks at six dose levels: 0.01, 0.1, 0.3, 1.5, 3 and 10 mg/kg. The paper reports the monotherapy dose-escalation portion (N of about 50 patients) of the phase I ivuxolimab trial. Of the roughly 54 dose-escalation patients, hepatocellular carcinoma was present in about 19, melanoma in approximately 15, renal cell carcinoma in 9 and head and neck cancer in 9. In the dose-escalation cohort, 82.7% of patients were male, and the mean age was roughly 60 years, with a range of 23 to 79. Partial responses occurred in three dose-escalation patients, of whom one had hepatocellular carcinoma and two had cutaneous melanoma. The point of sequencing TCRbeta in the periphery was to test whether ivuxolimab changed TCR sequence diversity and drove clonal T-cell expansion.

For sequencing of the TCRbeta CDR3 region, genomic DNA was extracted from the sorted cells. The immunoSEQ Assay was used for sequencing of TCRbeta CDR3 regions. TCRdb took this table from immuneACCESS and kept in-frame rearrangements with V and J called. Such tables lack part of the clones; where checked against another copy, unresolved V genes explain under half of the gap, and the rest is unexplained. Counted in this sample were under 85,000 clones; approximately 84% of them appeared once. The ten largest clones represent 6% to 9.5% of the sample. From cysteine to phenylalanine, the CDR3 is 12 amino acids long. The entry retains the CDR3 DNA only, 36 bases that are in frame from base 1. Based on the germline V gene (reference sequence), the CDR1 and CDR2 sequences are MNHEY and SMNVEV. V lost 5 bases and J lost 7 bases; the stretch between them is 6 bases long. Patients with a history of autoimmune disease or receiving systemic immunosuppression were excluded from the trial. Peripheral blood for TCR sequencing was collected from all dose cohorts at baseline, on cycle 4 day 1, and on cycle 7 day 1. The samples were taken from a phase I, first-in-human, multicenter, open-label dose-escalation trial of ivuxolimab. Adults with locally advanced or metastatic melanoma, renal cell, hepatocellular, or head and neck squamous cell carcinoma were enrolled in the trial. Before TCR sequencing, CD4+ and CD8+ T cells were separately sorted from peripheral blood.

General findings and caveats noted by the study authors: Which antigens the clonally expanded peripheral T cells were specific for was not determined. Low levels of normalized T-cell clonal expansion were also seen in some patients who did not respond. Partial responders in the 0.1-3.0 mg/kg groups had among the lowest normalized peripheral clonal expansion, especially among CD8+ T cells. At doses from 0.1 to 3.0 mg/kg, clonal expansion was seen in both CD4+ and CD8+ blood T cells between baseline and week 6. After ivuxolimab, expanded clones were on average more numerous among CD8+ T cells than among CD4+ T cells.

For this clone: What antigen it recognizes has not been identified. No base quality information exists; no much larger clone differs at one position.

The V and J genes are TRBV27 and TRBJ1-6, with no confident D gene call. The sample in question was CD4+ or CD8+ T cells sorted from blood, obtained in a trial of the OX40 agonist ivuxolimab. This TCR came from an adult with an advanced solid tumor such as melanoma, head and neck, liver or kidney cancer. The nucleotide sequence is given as TGTGCCAGCAGTCTCTCGAATTCACCCCTCCACTTT. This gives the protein CASSLSNSPLHF.